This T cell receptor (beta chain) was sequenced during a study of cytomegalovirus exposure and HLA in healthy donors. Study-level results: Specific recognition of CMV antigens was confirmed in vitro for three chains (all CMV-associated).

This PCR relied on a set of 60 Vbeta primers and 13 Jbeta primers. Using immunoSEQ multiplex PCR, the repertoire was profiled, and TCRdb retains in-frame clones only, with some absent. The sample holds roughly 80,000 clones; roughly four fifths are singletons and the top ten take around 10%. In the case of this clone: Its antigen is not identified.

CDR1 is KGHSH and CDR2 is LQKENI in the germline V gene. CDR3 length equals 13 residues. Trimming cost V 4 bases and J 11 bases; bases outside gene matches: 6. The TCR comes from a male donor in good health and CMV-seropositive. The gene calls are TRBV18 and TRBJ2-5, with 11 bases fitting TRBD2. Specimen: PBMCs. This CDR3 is CASSLGLAEEQYF. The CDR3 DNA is TGTGCCAGCTCACTGGGACTAGCGGAGGAGCAGTACTTC.